The present TCR beta chain was sequenced within a study of shared clonotypes between healthy human individuals. Whole-study results and caveats: Despite large depth, sorted-subset datasets appeared incompletely sequenced. Roughly 5% of naive CD4 clonotypes were common to a handful of donors.

In the case of this clone: Its antigen is unknown.

The CDR3 runs 13 residues. V dropped 7 bases and J dropped 0 bases, with 9 bases sitting between them. The V gene's germline CDR1 is LNHDA and CDR2 SQIVND (reference sequence). CD45RO-negative CD8 cells positively selected for CCR7 made up the naive population, which excluded terminally differentiated effector memory CD45RA+ cells. Sorted-subset replicate PCRs used roughly 210 ng of genomic DNA. This amount corresponded to tens of thousands of T cell genomes. In the original analysis: ImmunoSEQ supplied junction-only sequences lacking quality scores, so filtering was different. Profiled with immunoSEQ multiplex PCR; TCRdb holds only in-frame clones, not every one. That table is the source of V, J and clone size, and D and trimming were worked out from the DNA. The profile shows 650,000 to 800,000 clones, roughly nine tenths of them singletons.

Sequenced sample: naive CD8+ T cells sorted from blood. This chain uses TRBV19 with TRBJ1-1, with D perhaps matching TRBD1 (5 bases). The TCR originated in a man aged 25-45 years in good health. The CDR3: CASTMGLNTEAFF. The CDR3 coding sequence is TGTGCCAGTACCATGGGGCTGAACACTGAAGCTTTCTTT.